Reported below is one TCR beta chain. The sample is drawn from a study of blood T cell repertoires in COVID-19. Study as a whole: PBMCs, B-cell-depleted T cells, or T cells provided the cDNA or gDNA that made up the material.

V dropped 3 bases and J dropped 10 bases, with 19 bases sitting between them. CDR1 is SGHAT and CDR2 is FQNNGV in the germline V gene. The CDR3 length is 15 residues. In the original workflow: Estimated nucleated cell counts came from reference gene primer amplification. Measured with immunoSEQ multiplex PCR; TCRdb has only the in-frame clones, and not every one. V and J calls plus clone size are reproduced from that table; the DNA served to infer D and trimming. The profile shows 200,000 to 300,000 clones, around 83% of them singletons. The chain combines TRBV11-2 with TRBJ2-1; tentatively, D is TRBD1 (6 bases). The receptor was derived from a man older than 75 with acute or convalescent COVID-19. Sequenced input: peripheral blood. Here the CDR3 reads CASSFQGWGRREQFF. CDR3 in DNA: TGTGCCAGCAGCTTCCAGGGGTGGGGGAGAAGGGAGCAGTTCTTC. Full variable domain (missing parts from reference TRBV11-2 and TRBJ2-1): EAGVAQSPRYKIIEKRQSVAFWCNPISGHATLYWYQQILGQGPKLLIQFQNNGVVDDSQLPKDRFSAERLKGVDSTLKIQPAKLEDSAVYLCASSFQGWGRREQFFGPGTRLTVL.